The rows below give T cell receptor beta chains drawn from one sample of a study of CD4 T cells in relation to SARS-CoV-2 and coronaviruses. Their antigens are not known. Sequencing used immunoSEQ multiplex PCR; TCRdb keeps in-frame clones, though not all of them. Among about 12,000 clones listed, 69% were seen once. Sequenced: CD4+ T cells from PBMCs, cultured in vitro. The receptors come from a human donor in good health. CDR3s include the opening cysteine and the closing phenylalanine or tryptophan. D genes are given only for firm matches. Clone size is stated in some rows and not others, as once, few, many or a class when expanded.

v_call: TRBV5-1; clone_size: few; j_call: TRBJ2-3; d_call: NA; cdr3_aa: CASTHLGGGTDTQYF; cdr3_nt: TGCGCCAGCACCCATCTCGGGGGCGGCACAGATACGCAGTATTTT
v_call: TRBV15; clone_size: NA; j_call: TRBJ2-2; d_call: NA; cdr3_aa: CATSIGTPSTGELFF; cdr3_nt: TGTGCCACCAGCATCGGGACACCTTCTACCGGGGAGCTGTTTTTT
v_call: TRBV2; clone_size: few; j_call: TRBJ2-3; d_call: TRBD2; cdr3_aa: CASSELAGARDTQYF; cdr3_nt: TGTGCCAGCAGTGAATTGGCGGGAGCAAGGGATACGCAGTATTTT
v_call: TRBV3-1/TRBV3-2; clone_size: NA; j_call: TRBJ2-5; d_call: NA; cdr3_aa: CASSRSGGETQYF; cdr3_nt: TGTGCCAGCAGCCGTAGTGGAGGAGAGACCCAGTACTTC
v_call: TRBV6-6; clone_size: NA; j_call: TRBJ1-6; d_call: NA; cdr3_aa: CASRPGTDYSPLHF; cdr3_nt: TGTGCCAGCAGACCCGGGACTGACTATTCACCCCTCCACTTT
v_call: TRBV6-1; clone_size: NA; j_call: TRBJ1-1; d_call: TRBD1; cdr3_aa: CASNSGGMNTEAFF; cdr3_nt: TGTGCCAGCAATTCAGGGGGCATGAACACTGAAGCTTTCTTT
v_call: TRBV10-2; clone_size: few; j_call: TRBJ1-5; d_call: TRBD1; cdr3_aa: CASRQGDMGSNQPQHF; cdr3_nt: TGCGCCAGCAGACAGGGGGATATGGGTAGCAATCAGCCCCAGCATTTT
v_call: TRBV4-2; clone_size: few; j_call: TRBJ1-3; d_call: NA; cdr3_aa: CASSPEGSSYSGNTIYF; cdr3_nt: TGTGCCAGCAGCCCCGAAGGGTCCTCGTACTCTGGAAACACCATATATTTT
v_call: TRBV10-3; clone_size: NA; j_call: TRBJ2-2; d_call: TRBD2; cdr3_aa: CAISALAGGKGPGELFF; cdr3_nt: TGTGCCATCAGTGCACTAGCGGGAGGAAAAGGGCCCGGGGAGCTGTTTTTT
v_call: TRBV14; clone_size: once; j_call: TRBJ2-3; d_call: NA; cdr3_aa: CASSSGSLGDTQYF; cdr3_nt: TGTGCCAGCAGCTCTGGATCCCTGGGGGATACGCAGTATTTT
v_call: TRBV7-3; clone_size: NA; j_call: TRBJ1-1; d_call: NA; cdr3_aa: CASSLGGGYGTEAFF; cdr3_nt: TGTGCCAGCAGCTTAGGGGGGGGGTATGGGACTGAAGCTTTCTTT
v_call: TRBV11-2; clone_size: NA; j_call: TRBJ2-1; d_call: TRBD2; cdr3_aa: CASSPPSSGRAPYNEQFF; cdr3_nt: TGTGCCAGCAGCCCGCCCTCTAGCGGGAGGGCGCCCTACAATGAGCAGTTCTTC
v_call: TRBV7-7; clone_size: NA; j_call: TRBJ2-1; d_call: NA; cdr3_aa: CASSLDGGGYNEQFF; cdr3_nt: TGTGCCAGCAGCTTAGATGGGGGCGGCTACAATGAGCAGTTCTTC
v_call: TRBV5-4; clone_size: NA; j_call: TRBJ1-1; d_call: NA; cdr3_aa: CASSWGGTEAFF; cdr3_nt: TGTGCCAGCAGCTGGGGGGGCACTGAAGCTTTCTTT
v_call: TRBV28; clone_size: few; j_call: TRBJ2-2; d_call: NA; cdr3_aa: CASSTPMAGTGELFF; cdr3_nt: TGTGCCAGCAGTACACCCATGGCGGGGACCGGGGAGCTGTTTTTT
v_call: TRBV27; clone_size: NA; j_call: TRBJ1-1; d_call: NA; cdr3_aa: CASSLVQGWAEAFF; cdr3_nt: TGTGCCAGCAGTTTAGTCCAGGGATGGGCTGAAGCTTTCTTT
v_call: TRBV18; clone_size: NA; j_call: TRBJ2-1; d_call: TRBD2; cdr3_aa: CASSPPTGGVYNEQFF; cdr3_nt: TGTGCCAGCTCACCCCCCACGGGGGGGGTCTACAATGAGCAGTTCTTC
v_call: TRBV7-9; clone_size: NA; j_call: TRBJ1-1; d_call: NA; cdr3_aa: CASSLGAPGWDTEAFF; cdr3_nt: TGTGCCAGCAGCTTAGGGGCTCCGGGATGGGACACTGAAGCTTTCTTT
v_call: TRBV6-5; clone_size: NA; j_call: TRBJ2-3; d_call: NA; cdr3_aa: CASSQHRDGTQYF; cdr3_nt: TGTGCCAGCAGTCAGCACAGGGACGGTACGCAGTATTTT
v_call: TRBV2; clone_size: NA; j_call: TRBJ2-6; d_call: TRBD1; cdr3_aa: CASGDRWGAGANVLTF; cdr3_nt: TGTGCCAGCGGGGACAGGTGGGGCGCTGGGGCCAACGTCCTGACTTTC
v_call: TRBV6-5; clone_size: NA; j_call: TRBJ2-7; d_call: TRBD1; cdr3_aa: CASSRDRGHEQYF; cdr3_nt: TGTGCCAGCAGTCGGGACAGGGGTCACGAGCAGTACTTC
v_call: TRBV19; clone_size: NA; j_call: TRBJ1-2; d_call: NA; cdr3_aa: CASSITELTNYGYTF; cdr3_nt: TGTGCCAGTAGTATCACAGAGCTGACTAACTATGGCTACACCTTC
v_call: TRBV6-6; clone_size: few; j_call: TRBJ1-1; d_call: TRBD1; cdr3_aa: CASSYSRGVTEAFF; cdr3_nt: TGTGCCAGCAGTTACTCCAGGGGGGTCACTGAAGCTTTCTTT
v_call: TRBV28; clone_size: NA; j_call: TRBJ2-7; d_call: NA; cdr3_aa: CASSSTGISSYEQYF; cdr3_nt: TGTGCCAGCAGTTCAACAGGGATTAGCTCCTACGAGCAGTACTTC
v_call: TRBV7-9; clone_size: NA; j_call: TRBJ2-1; d_call: TRBD2; cdr3_aa: CASSLRAGSYNEQFF; cdr3_nt: TGTGCCAGCAGCTTAAGAGCGGGAAGTTACAATGAGCAGTTCTTC
v_call: TRBV15; clone_size: NA; j_call: TRBJ2-5; d_call: TRBD2; cdr3_aa: CATSRDPMGGETQYF; cdr3_nt: TGTGCCACCAGCAGAGATCCGATGGGAGGGGAGACCCAGTACTTC